This TCR beta chain was captured in a study of cytomegalovirus exposure and HLA in healthy donors. PCR primers comprised 60 Vbeta and 13 Jbeta primers. The protocol was immunoSEQ multiplex PCR, while the TCRdb copy is restricted to in-frame clones and leaves out a portion. The profile shows about 140,000 clones, about 74% of them singletons. Germline V CDR1 and CDR2: LGHNA, YSLEER. There are 13 residues in the CDR3. The V end lost 1 base, the J end lost 2 bases, and 5 bases lay between the germline ends. V is TRBV4-3 and J is TRBJ1-2; no definite D call. Sequencing was done on a sample of PBMCs. The clonotype was recovered from a middle-aged man in good health and CMV-seronegative. This CDR3 is CASSQAGNYGYTF. CDR3 bases: TGCGCCAGCAGCCAAGCCGGGAACTATGGCTACACCTTC.